These 11 T cell receptor beta chains share one sample of origin, sequenced in a study of shared clonotypes between healthy human individuals. Clones were sequenced by immunoSEQ multiplex PCR, and TCRdb holds only the in-frame ones, with some missing. The table includes about 1.1 million clones, approximately 75% detected once. The specimen sequenced was memory CD4+ T cells from PBMCs. As to subset: CD45RA-negative fraction. The receptors were gathered from a man between 18 and 29 years old in good health. Some clones in this sample may be carry-over from other donors' samples.

The CDR3 region is CASSFGRGDQPQHF. The CDR3 nucleotides are TGTGCCAGCAGCTTCGGACGCGGCGATCAGCCCCAGCATTTT. The chain uses TRBV11-3 and TRBJ1-5; D remains ambiguous. The CDR3 is 14 residues long. Trimming stripped 3 bases from V and 5 bases from J, with 11 bases between. Germline V gene lookup returns CDR1 SGHNT and CDR2 YENEEA.

The chain recombines TRBV4-3 with TRBJ2-4, with no clear D. Per the germline V gene, CDR1 is LGHNA and CDR2 is YSLEER. V was trimmed by 0 bases and J by 7 bases, leaving 13 bases between them. This CDR3 contains 15 residues. The CDR3 loop reads CASSQDWKGLNIQYF. In nucleotides, the CDR3 is TGCGCCAGCAGCCAAGATTGGAAAGGGTTGAACATTCAGTACTTC.

The chain couples TRBV12-5 to TRBJ2-3; a weak D match, TRBD1 (5 bases). Trimming removed 3 bases at V and 1 base at J, with 8 bases between. CDR3 length: 14 amino acids. The germline CDR1 and CDR2 sequences are LGHNT and FRNRAP. As DNA, the CDR3 is TGTGCTAGTGGTTTACAGGACGGCACAGATACGCAGTATTTT. It translates to CASGLQDGTDTQYF.

The CDR3 protein is CASSSQGQRNTEAFF. CDR3 bases: TGCGCCAGCAGCTCGCAGGGACAGCGGAACACTGAAGCTTTCTTT. V gene TRBV5-1 combines with J gene TRBJ1-1; the match to TRBD1 covers 7 bases. Germline V CDR1 and CDR2: SGHRS, YFSETQ. This CDR3 comprises 15 residues. With V trimmed by 3 bases and J by 1 base, 6 bases remained unmatched.

The J gene is TRBJ2-6, the V gene TRBV5-1; D uncertain. The CDR3 covers 15 residues. In germline, CDR1 is SGHRS, CDR2 YFSETQ. Trimming took 4 bases from V and 1 from J, leaving 9 bases between them. The CDR3 region has the DNA TGCGCCAGCAGCCCTGACACGTCTGGGGCCAACGTCCTGACTTTC. Its translation: CASSPDTSGANVLTF. Variable domain in full (rest from reference TRBV5-1 and TRBJ2-6): KAGVTQTPRYLIKTRGQQVTLSCSPISGHRSVSWYQQTPGQGLQFLFEYFSETQRNKGNFPGRFSGRQFSNSRSEMNVSTLELGDSALYLCASSPDTSGANVLTFGAGSRLTVL.

J is TRBJ2-7 and V is TRBV2; D not resolved. Per germline, CDR1 SNHLY and CDR2 FYNNEI. Trimming removed 1 base at V and 9 bases at J, with 10 bases between. CDR3 size: 12 residues. CDR3 in amino acids: CASSEVPLGQYF. CDR3 nucleotide sequence: TGTGCCAGCAGTGAAGTTCCCTTGGGGCAGTACTTC.

J is TRBJ1-5 and V is TRBV28, with 7 bases lining up with TRBD1. The junction had 3 bases not matched to a gene; V was cut back by 3 bases and J by 4 bases. CDR3 length: 14 amino acids. CDR1 is MDHEN, CDR2 SYDVKM, per germline. The DNA of the CDR3 is TGTGCCAGCAGTTTGGGGACAGAAAATCAGCCCCAGCATTTT. Its protein is CASSLGTENQPQHF. Looking up the rest from reference TRBV28 and TRBJ1-5 gives the full variable domain: DVKVTQSSRYLVKRTGEKVFLECVQDMDHENMFWYRQDPGLGLRLIYFSYDVKMKEKGDIPEGYSVSREKKERFSLILESASTNQTSMYLCASSLGTENQPQHFGDGTRLSIL.

The CDR3: CASSLGPRPPSNEQFF. DNA for the CDR3: TGTGCCAGCAGCTTAGGACCGCGGCCTCCCAGCAATGAGCAGTTCTTC. This sequence joins TRBV7-6 and TRBJ2-1; D is unresolved. The germline CDR1 and CDR2 sequences are SGHVS and FNYEAQ. V was clipped by 1 base and J by 6 bases, with 16 bases between them. The CDR3 consists of 16 residues.

This clone appeared once. The chain uses TRBV27 and TRBJ1-2; 8 bases are shared with TRBD1. Trimming at V came to 3 bases and at J to 6 bases, leaving 6 bases not matched to a gene. Per the germline V gene, CDR1 is MNHEY and CDR2 is SMNVEV (reference sequence). The CDR3 length is 14 residues. The CDR3 reads CASSLTRQGNGYTF. The CDR3 coding sequence is TGTGCCAGCAGTTTGACCCGACAGGGGAATGGCTACACCTTC.

The chain carries TRBV5-1 and TRBJ2-7; TRBD1 aligns across 7 bases. The V segment lost 5 bases and the J segment 4 bases; nucleotides outside the gene matches: 12. Looked up from germline, CDR1 is SGHRS and CDR2 is YFSETQ. The CDR3 runs 15 residues. CDR3 bases: TGCGCCAGCAGTCGAGAGGACAGGACAGTTTACGAGCAGTACTTC. It is translated as CASSREDRTVYEQYF.

The chain uses TRBV28 and TRBJ2-4; D may be TRBD1 or TRBD2 (6 bases each). The CDR3 is 15 residues long. Germline V gene lookup returns CDR1 MDHEN and CDR2 SYDVKM. With 8 bases removed from V and 2 bases from J, the gap between germline ends came to 16 bases. The CDR3 protein is CASSVRGLTKNIQYF. The CDR3 bases are TGTGCCAGCTCCGTCCGGGGGCTAACCAAAAACATTCAGTACTTC.